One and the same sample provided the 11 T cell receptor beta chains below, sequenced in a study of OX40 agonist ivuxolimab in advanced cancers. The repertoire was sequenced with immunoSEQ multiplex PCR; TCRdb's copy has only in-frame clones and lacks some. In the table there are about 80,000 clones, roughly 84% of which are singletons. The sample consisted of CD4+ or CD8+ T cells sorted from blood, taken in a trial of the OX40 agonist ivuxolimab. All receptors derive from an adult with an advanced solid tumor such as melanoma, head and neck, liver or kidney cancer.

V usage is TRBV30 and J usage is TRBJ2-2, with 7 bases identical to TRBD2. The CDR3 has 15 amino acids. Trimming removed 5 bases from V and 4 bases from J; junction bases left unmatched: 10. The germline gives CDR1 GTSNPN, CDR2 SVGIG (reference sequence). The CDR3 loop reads CAWSLGRVITGELFF. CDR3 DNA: TGTGCCTGGTCGCTGGGGAGGGTTATCACCGGGGAGCTGTTTTTT.

Here the CDR3 reads CASSFRAGINTGELFF. CDR3 bases: TGTGCCAGCAGCTTCCGGGCAGGGATCAACACCGGGGAGCTGTTTTTT. The rearrangement links TRBV7-6 to TRBJ2-2; possibly TRBD1 for D (5 bases). Per germline, CDR1 SGHVS and CDR2 FNYEAQ. The CDR3 runs 16 residues. Trimming left V 3 bases short and J 2 bases short, with 13 bases between.

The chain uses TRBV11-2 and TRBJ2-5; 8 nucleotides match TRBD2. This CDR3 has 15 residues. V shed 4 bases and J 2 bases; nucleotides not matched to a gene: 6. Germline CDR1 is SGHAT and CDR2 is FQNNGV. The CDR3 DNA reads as TGTGCCAGCAGCTCGACCGGGACTAGACAAGAGACCCAGTACTTC. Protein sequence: CASSSTGTRQETQYF. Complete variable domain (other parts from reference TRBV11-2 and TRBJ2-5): EAGVAQSPRYKIIEKRQSVAFWCNPISGHATLYWYQQILGQGPKLLIQFQNNGVVDDSQLPKDRFSAERLKGVDSTLKIQPAKLEDSAVYLCASSSTGTRQETQYFGPGTRLLVL.

CDR3 amino acids: CAISDLSGTTGDTQYF. Here the CDR3 DNA reads TGTGCCATCAGTGACCTCAGCGGGACTACGGGAGATACGCAGTATTTT. The chain is built from TRBV10-3 and TRBJ2-3; TRBD2 matches 7 bases. Germline assignment: CDR1 ENHRY and CDR2 SYGVKD. V was pared by 3 bases and J by 5 bases, with 11 bases of the junction left unmatched. The CDR3 has 16 residues.

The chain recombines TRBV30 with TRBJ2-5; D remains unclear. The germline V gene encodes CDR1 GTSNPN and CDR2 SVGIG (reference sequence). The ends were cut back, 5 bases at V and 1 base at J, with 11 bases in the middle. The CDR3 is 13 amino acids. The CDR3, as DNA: TGTGCCTGGGGCCGGGTCACCCAAGAGACCCAGTACTTC. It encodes CAWGRVTQETQYF.

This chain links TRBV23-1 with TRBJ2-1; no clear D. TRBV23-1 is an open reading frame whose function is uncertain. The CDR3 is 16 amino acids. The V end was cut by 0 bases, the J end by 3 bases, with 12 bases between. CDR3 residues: CASSQSNTPGYNEQFF. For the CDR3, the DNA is TGCGCCAGCAGTCAATCGAACACACCCGGCTACAATGAGCAGTTCTTC.

The DNA of the CDR3 is TGCGCCAGCAGCGGATCGGACAGGGATGGCCTCCACTTT. Translating it yields CASSGSDRDGLHF. This sequence joins TRBV5-1 and TRBJ1-6; the match to TRBD1 covers 8 bases. There are 13 residues in the CDR3. The germline V gene encodes CDR1 SGHRS and CDR2 YFSETQ. Trimming took 4 bases from V and 15 from J; bases not matched to a gene: 9.

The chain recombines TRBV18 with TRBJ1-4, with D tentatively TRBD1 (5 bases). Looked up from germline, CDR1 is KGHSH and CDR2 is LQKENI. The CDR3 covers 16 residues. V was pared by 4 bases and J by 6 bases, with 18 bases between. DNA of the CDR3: TGTGCCAGCTCACTTGGGCCCTTCGGGGGGGATGAAAAACTGTTTTTT. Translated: CASSLGPFGGDEKLFF. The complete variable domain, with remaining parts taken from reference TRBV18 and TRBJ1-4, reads NAGVMQNPRHLVRRRGQEARLRCSPMKGHSHVYWYRQLPEEGLKFMVYLQKENIIDESGMPKERFSAEFPKEGPSILRIQQVVRGDSAAYFCASSLGPFGGDEKLFFGSGTQLSVL.

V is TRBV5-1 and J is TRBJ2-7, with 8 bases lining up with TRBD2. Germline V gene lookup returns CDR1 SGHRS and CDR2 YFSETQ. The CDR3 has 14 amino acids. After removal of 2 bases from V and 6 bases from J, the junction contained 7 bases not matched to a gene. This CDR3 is CASSLTGTSGEQYV. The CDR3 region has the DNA TGCGCCAGCAGCTTAACCGGGACTAGTGGCGAGCAGTACGTC.

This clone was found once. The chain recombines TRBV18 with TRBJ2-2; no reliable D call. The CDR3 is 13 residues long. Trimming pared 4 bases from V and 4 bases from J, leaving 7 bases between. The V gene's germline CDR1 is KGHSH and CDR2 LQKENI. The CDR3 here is CASSRASTGELFF. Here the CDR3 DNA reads TGTGCCAGCTCACGAGCGTCCACCGGGGAGCTGTTTTTT.

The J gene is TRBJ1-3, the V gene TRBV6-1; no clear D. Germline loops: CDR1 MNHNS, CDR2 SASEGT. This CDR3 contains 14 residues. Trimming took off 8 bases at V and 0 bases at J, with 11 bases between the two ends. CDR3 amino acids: CASLSGYSGNTIYF. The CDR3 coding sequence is TGTGCCAGCCTCTCGGGCTACTCTGGAAACACCATATATTTT.